This TCR beta chain originates from a study of HIV-infected patients and healthy controls. Reverse transcription used around 480 ng RNA and constant-region primers for alpha and beta. Each of the alpha and beta chains got its own library through chain-specific third strand synthesis with indices. Each CDR3 protein gets one entry after TCRdb re-called the 5' RACE reads with MiXCR. The repertoire holds approximately 11,000 distinct CDR3 sequences, with around 9.3% as singletons. In germline, CDR1 is MNHGY, CDR2 SAAAGT. The V and J ends lost 0 bases and 0 bases, in that order; junction bases with no gene match: 16. The CDR3 runs 21 residues. This clonotype showed up many times. Its antigen is currently unknown. All unsorted peripheral T cells were captured because whole blood was used without fractionation. Whole-study results and caveats: Healthy control repertoires had roughly threefold more distinct CDR3s than untreated HIV+ repertoires, and higher Shannon diversity. No HLA typing of donors was done in this study. In healthy controls, MAIT alpha CDR3s were common; in HIV+ repertoires, severely depleted.

The sequence was collected from an adult with HIV infection. The donor label of this sample is uncertain. V and J are TRBV6-8 and TRBJ2-3, with 9 bases matching TRBD2. Here the sequenced sample was blood, taken before antiretroviral therapy. The CDR3 nucleotides are TGTGCCAGCAGTTACTCCCCGCAGCCTAGCGGGATCCCTGGGAGCACAGATACGCAGTATTTT. It specifies CASSYSPQPSGIPGSTDTQYF.